This TCR beta chain was captured in a study of OX40 agonist ivuxolimab in advanced cancers. Overall study context: Patients were dosed with the agonistic anti-OX40 (CD134) antibody ivuxolimab. Participants, approximately 83% male, averaged roughly 55 years of age, ranging from about 23 to 90.

Worth noting for this clone: What it recognizes is unknown.

Libraries were prepared by immunoSEQ multiplex PCR; TCRdb keeps only in-frame clonotypes and omits some of them. The data contain about 34,000 clones, more than 70% of them singletons. Study results and limitations: Some of the lowest clonal expansion was seen in partial responders at 0.1-3.0 mg/kg.

The source is an adult with an advanced solid tumor such as melanoma, head and neck, liver or kidney cancer. Sequenced material: CD4+ or CD8+ T cells sorted from blood, taken in a trial of the OX40 agonist ivuxolimab.

As DNA, the CDR3 is TGTGCCAGCAGCGTAGCGATTTCGGACGGTAGCTCCTACGAGCAGTACTTC. Its translation: CASSVAISDGSSYEQYF. V and J are TRBV9 and TRBJ2-7; no firm D call. CDR1 is SGDLS, CDR2 YYNGEE, per germline. The CDR3 has 17 residues. V lost 0 bases and J lost 0, with 16 bases in between.